These 18 T cell receptor beta chains originate from one sample sequenced in a study of T cells expressing NK-cell markers. TCRdb reworked the 5' RACE reads into one entry per CDR3 protein, no DNA. The sample includes some 440,000 distinct CDR3 sequences. The sequencing sample was made of blood T cells: a sorted CD56 or NKG2C T cell subset, CD4+ or CD8+ T cells, or bulk PBMC T cells (not recorded which). All receptors derive from a woman between 45 and 60 years old in good health.

This sequence joins TRBV9 and TRBJ2-1; TCRdb names TRBD1, which stays unverified in the absence of DNA. Looked up from germline, CDR1 is SGDLS and CDR2 is YYNGEE. The CDR3 loop spans 14 amino acids. The CDR3 sequence is CASSVQHWGDEQFF.

This chain joins TRBV10-3 and TRBJ1-5; TCRdb outputs TRBD1, but without DNA this stays unchecked. The CDR3 is 15 residues long. CDR1 and CDR2 from the germline V gene are ENHRY and SYGVKD. CDR3 residues: CAISGQDPKGQPQHF.

The gene calls are TRBV5-5 and TRBJ2-1; TCRdb lists TRBD2, though no DNA is available to test this call. Per the germline V gene, CDR1 is SGHKS and CDR2 is YYEKEE (reference sequence). This CDR3 spans 15 amino acids. This chain's CDR3 is CASSLTSGRYNEQFF.

The chain carries TRBV6-1 and TRBJ2-5; TCRdb picks TRBD1, but there is no DNA to check that call. The CDR3 runs 17 residues. Germline V gene lookup returns CDR1 MNHNS and CDR2 SASEGT. The CDR3 sequence is CASRDPSGSHLQETQYF.

The gene calls are TRBV7-9 and TRBJ1-6. Per germline, CDR1 SEHNR and CDR2 FQNEAQ (reference sequence). The CDR3 contains 16 residues. The CDR3 is CASSLGDSLYNSPLHF.

The rearrangement joins TRBV11-2 to TRBJ1-5; TCRdb's assignment of TRBD1 cannot be checked, as there is no DNA. The CDR3 consists of 16 residues. CDR1 is SGHAT and CDR2 is FQNNGV in the germline V gene. CDR3 region: CASSLGIRGSNQPQHF. The entire variable domain, with the rest obtained from reference TRBV11-2 and TRBJ1-5, is as follows: EAGVAQSPRYKIIEKRQSVAFWCNPISGHATLYWYQQILGQGPKLLIQFQNNGVVDDSQLPKDRFSAERLKGVDSTLKIQPAKLEDSAVYLCASSLGIRGSNQPQHFGDGTRLSIL.

The V call is TRBV7-9, the J call TRBJ2-1; the D call of TRBD2 rests on TCRdb alone, since no DNA is present to check it. CDR1 is SEHNR and CDR2 is FQNEAQ in the germline V gene (reference sequence). The CDR3 contains 17 residues. Here the CDR3 reads CASSLATSGSIYNEQFF.

The V and J genes are TRBV12-3 or TRBV12-4 and TRBJ1-1; TCRdb selects TRBD1, and the lack of DNA leaves this call unchecked. This CDR3 contains 14 residues. The CDR3 reads CASSRQGELSEAFF.

V is TRBV5-6 and J is TRBJ2-6. The CDR3 consists of 15 residues. The germline V gene encodes CDR1 SGHDT and CDR2 YYEEEE. The CDR3 here is CASRFLDGGANVLTF.

V is TRBV9 and J is TRBJ1-1; TCRdb's D gene call, TRBD1, goes unchecked for lack of DNA. CDR1 and CDR2 from the germline V gene are SGDLS and YYNGEE. The CDR3 consists of 16 residues. The CDR3 region is CASSVVGGTGQTEAFF.

CDR3 sequence reads: CSVGTGNNEQYF. The chain has TRBV29-1 and TRBJ2-7; TCRdb indicates TRBD1, and absent DNA this call remains unverified. The CDR3 runs 12 residues. Per the germline V gene, CDR1 is SQVTM and CDR2 is ANQGSEA.

The J gene is TRBJ2-3, the V gene TRBV3-1; with no DNA, the TCRdb D assignment of TRBD1 cannot be verified. The CDR3 spans 16 residues. The V gene's germline CDR1 is LGHDT and CDR2 YNNKEL (reference sequence). The CDR3 region is CASSQGTPRGTDTQYF.

The V gene is TRBV12-3 or TRBV12-4, the J gene TRBJ2-7; TCRdb picks TRBD2, but there is no DNA to check that call. CDR3 size: 14 residues. The CDR3 is CASSPGTSRGEQYF.

Here the CDR3 reads CSAREGAGGVYEQYF. The rearrangement uses TRBV20-1 and TRBJ2-7; TCRdb selects TRBD1, and the lack of DNA leaves this call unchecked. CDR3 size: 15 residues. Per germline, CDR1 DFQATT and CDR2 SNEGSKA (reference sequence).

V gene TRBV5-1 combines with J gene TRBJ2-1; TCRdb's assignment of TRBD1 cannot be checked, as there is no DNA. Per germline, CDR1 SGHRS and CDR2 YFSETQ. This CDR3 has 16 amino acids. The CDR3 sequence: CASRHDQGRSYNEQFF. Filled out from reference TRBV5-1 and TRBJ2-1, the complete variable domain reads KAGVTQTPRYLIKTRGQQVTLSCSPISGHRSVSWYQQTPGQGLQFLFEYFSETQRNKGNFPGRFSGRQFSNSRSEMNVSTLELGDSALYLCASRHDQGRSYNEQFFGPGTRLTVL.

This chain connects TRBV20-1 to TRBJ2-1. This CDR3 is 14 amino acids long. Germline values: CDR1 DFQATT, CDR2 SNEGSKA (reference sequence). CDR3 in amino acids: CSARDASVGFGQFF.

V is TRBV20-1 and J is TRBJ2-7. CDR3 length equals 12 residues. CDR1 and CDR2 (germline): DFQATT, SNEGSKA (reference sequence). This chain's CDR3 is CSAPTGPYEQYF.

This chain links TRBV5-1 with TRBJ1-5. This CDR3 is 15 amino acids long. The germline V gene has CDR1 SGHRS and CDR2 YFSETQ. CDR3 region: CASSSDGRVGQPQHF.